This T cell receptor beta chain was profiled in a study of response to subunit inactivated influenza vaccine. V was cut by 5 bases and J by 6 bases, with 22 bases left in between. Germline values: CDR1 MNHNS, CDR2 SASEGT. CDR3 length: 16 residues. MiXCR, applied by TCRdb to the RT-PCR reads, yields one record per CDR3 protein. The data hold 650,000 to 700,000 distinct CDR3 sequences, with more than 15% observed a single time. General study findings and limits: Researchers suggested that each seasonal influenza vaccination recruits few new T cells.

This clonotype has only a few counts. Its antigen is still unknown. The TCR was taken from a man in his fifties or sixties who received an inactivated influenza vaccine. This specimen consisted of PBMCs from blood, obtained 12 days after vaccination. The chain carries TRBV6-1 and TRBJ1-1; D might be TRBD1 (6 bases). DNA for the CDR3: TGTGCCAGCAGTCAGGCTAACAGGGCCCCAGGGGCTGAAGCTTTCTTT. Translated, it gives CASSQANRAPGAEAFF.